These T cell receptor beta chains were read from a single sample in a study of T cells in localized non-small cell lung cancer. Here immunoSEQ multiplex PCR was the method, and the copy in TCRdb shows in-frame clones only, minus some. The sample comprises roughly 30,000 clones, more than 65% of which are singletons, and approximately 5.4% rests with the top ten. This specimen consisted of peripheral blood mononuclear cells, obtained before any cancer treatment. The receptors were gathered from a man between 40 and 70 years old with stage III lung adenocarcinoma. CDR3s include the opening cysteine and the closing phenylalanine or tryptophan. The order of the fields is CDR3 DNA, CDR3 protein, D gene, J gene, V gene, clone size. A D gene is named only where the DNA matches it firmly. The listing skips clone size in some rows; elsewhere it reads once, few, many or a size class.

TGTGCCAGCAGTTTACGGTCGGCTGGGGCCAACGTCCTGACTTTC | CASSLRSAGANVLTF | NA | TRBJ2-6 | TRBV28 | NA
TGTGCCAGCCGAGGGTTCTATGGCTACACCTTC | CASRGFYGYTF | NA | TRBJ1-2 | TRBV6-1 | NA
TGTGCCAGCACCCAGGGGGGAGAGAGCTATGGCTACACCTTC | CASTQGGESYGYTF | TRBD1 | TRBJ1-2 | TRBV28 | NA
TGTGCCAGCAGCCCCGGGACAGGGGCCTCACCCCTCCACTTT | CASSPGTGASPLHF | TRBD1 | TRBJ1-6 | TRBV5-4 | NA
TGTGCCAGCAGCTTGGGGCGGGTAGGGCAGGCCGAGCAGTACTTC | CASSLGRVGQAEQYF | NA | TRBJ2-7 | TRBV5-4 | NA
TGTGCCAGCAGCTTCGACGGGAGCACCGGGGAGCTGTTTTTT | CASSFDGSTGELFF | NA | TRBJ2-2 | TRBV11-2 | NA
TGTGCCAGCAGCCGTCCGGGGGGGCATAACTATGGCTACACCTTC | CASSRPGGHNYGYTF | NA | TRBJ1-2 | TRBV7-9 | NA
TGCGCCAGCAGCTTGTTCGAGGCGGACACTGAAGCTTTCTTT | CASSLFEADTEAFF | NA | TRBJ1-1 | TRBV5-1 | NA
TGCGCCAGCAGCTCTCAGTCGTCGGACAATGAGCAGTTCTTC | CASSSQSSDNEQFF | NA | TRBJ2-1 | TRBV5-1 | once
TGTGCCAGCAGAACCAGGGTTCCAGGAGAAGCTTTCTTT | CASRTRVPGEAFF | NA | TRBJ1-1 | TRBV6-5 | few
TGTGCCAGCAGTTTGGGGACTAGCGGCCCCTACGAGCAGTACTTC | CASSLGTSGPYEQYF | TRBD2 | TRBJ2-7 | TRBV6-1 | NA
TGTGCCAGCAGCTTATGGGCTAGGGAGGAGGGTGAGCAGTTCTTC | CASSLWAREEGEQFF | NA | TRBJ2-1 | TRBV7-3 | NA